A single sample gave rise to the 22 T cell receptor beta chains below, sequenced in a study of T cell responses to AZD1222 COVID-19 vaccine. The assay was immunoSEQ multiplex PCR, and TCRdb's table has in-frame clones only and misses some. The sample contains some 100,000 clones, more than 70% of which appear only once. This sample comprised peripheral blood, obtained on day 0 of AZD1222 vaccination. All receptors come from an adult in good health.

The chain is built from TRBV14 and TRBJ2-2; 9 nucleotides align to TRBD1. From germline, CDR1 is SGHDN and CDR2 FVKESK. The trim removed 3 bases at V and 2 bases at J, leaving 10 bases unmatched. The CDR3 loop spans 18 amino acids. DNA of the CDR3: TGTGCCAGCAGCCACCTGGACAGGGGCGGTCTTAACACCGGGGAGCTGTTTTTT. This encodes CASSHLDRGGLNTGELFF.

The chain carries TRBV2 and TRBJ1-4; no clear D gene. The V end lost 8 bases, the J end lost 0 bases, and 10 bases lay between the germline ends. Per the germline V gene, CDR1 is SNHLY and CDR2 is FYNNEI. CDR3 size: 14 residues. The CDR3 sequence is CASVATTTNEKLFF. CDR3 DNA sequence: TGTGCCAGCGTAGCGACAACAACTAATGAAAAACTGTTTTTT.

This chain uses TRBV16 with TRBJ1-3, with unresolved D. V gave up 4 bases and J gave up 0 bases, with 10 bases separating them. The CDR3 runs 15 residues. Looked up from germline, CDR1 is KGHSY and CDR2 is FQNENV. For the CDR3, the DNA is TGTGCCAGCAGCCCGAGGGATTCCTCTGGAAACACCATATATTTT. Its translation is CASSPRDSSGNTIYF.

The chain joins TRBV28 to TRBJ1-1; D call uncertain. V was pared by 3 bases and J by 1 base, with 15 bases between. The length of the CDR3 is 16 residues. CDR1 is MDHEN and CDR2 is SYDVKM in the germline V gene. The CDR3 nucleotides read TGTGCCAGCAGTTTCTTTCGGGCTAAGGGGAACACTGAAGCTTTCTTT. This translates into CASSFFRAKGNTEAFF.

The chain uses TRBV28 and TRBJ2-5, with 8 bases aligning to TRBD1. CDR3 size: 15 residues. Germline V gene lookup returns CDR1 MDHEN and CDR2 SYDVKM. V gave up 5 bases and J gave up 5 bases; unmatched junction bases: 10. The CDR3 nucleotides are TGTGCCAGCAGTCTCCGGGCAGGGGGCACGGAGACCCAGTACTTC. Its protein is CASSLRAGGTETQYF.

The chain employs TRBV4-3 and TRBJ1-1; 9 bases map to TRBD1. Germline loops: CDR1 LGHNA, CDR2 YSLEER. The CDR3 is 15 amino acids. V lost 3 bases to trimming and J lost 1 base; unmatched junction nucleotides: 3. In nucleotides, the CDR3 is TGCGCCAGCAGCCATGGGACAGGGCCGAACACTGAAGCTTTCTTT. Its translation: CASSHGTGPNTEAFF.

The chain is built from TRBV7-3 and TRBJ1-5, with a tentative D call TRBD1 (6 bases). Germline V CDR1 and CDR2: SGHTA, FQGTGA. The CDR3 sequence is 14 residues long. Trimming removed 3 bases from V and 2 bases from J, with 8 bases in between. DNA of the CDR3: TGTGCCAGCAGCTTGTCAGGGGGCAATCAGCCCCAGCATTTT. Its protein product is CASSLSGGNQPQHF.

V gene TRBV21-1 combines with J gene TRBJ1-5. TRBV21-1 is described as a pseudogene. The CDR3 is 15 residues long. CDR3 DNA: TGTGCCAGCAGCAAAGCCAAGCGGGGCAATCAGCCCCAGCATTTT. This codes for CASSKAKRGNQPQHF.

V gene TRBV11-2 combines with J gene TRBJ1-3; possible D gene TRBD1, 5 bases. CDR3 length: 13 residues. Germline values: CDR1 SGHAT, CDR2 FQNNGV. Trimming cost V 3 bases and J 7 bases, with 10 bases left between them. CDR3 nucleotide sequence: TGTGCCAGCAGCTTGGAGTGGGGGAACACCATATATTTT. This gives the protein CASSLEWGNTIYF.

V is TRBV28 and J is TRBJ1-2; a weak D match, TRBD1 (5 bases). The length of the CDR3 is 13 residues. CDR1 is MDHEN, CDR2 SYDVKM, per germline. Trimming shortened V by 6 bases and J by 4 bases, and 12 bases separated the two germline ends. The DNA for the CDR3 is TGTGCCAGCAGCCCCGGGAGGGGCTATGGCTACACCTTC. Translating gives CASSPGRGYGYTF.

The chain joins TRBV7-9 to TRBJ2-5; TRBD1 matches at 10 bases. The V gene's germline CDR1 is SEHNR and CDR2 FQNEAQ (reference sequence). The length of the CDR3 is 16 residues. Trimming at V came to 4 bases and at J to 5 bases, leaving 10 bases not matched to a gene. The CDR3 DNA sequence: TGTGCCAGCAGCTCCATCTCTGGGACAGGGGATGAGACCCAGTACTTC. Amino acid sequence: CASSSISGTGDETQYF.

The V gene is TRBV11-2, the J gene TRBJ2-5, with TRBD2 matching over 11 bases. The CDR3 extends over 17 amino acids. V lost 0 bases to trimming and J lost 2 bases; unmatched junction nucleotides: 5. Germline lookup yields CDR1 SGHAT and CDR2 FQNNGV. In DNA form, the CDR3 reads TGTGCCAGCAGCTTAGACTTAGCGGGAGGGCAGCAAGAGACCCAGTACTTC. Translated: CASSLDLAGGQQETQYF.

CDR3 amino acids: CASSLGGEKLFF. The CDR3, as DNA: TGTGCCAGCAGCTTAGGGGGCGAAAAACTGTTTTTT. This chain joins TRBV6-5 and TRBJ1-4; the match to TRBD1 covers 7 bases. J gave up 8 bases and V 6 bases, and 3 bases lay outside the gene matches. The germline gives CDR1 MNHEY, CDR2 SVGAGI. This CDR3 is 12 amino acids long.

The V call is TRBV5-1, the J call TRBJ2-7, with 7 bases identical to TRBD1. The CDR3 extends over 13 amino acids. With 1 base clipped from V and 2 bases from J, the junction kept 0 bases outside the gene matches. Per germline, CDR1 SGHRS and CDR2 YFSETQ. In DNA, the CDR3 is TGCGCCAGCAGCTTGCAGGGGGCCTACGAGCAGTACTTC. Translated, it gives CASSLQGAYEQYF.

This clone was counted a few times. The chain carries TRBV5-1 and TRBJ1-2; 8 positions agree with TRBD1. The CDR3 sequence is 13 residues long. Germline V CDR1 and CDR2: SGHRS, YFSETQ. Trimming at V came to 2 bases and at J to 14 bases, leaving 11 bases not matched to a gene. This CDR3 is CASSLTQETGGTF. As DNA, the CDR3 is TGCGCCAGCAGCTTAACACAAGAAACAGGGGGAACCTTC. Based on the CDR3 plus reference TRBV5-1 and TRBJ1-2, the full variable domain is KAGVTQTPRYLIKTRGQQVTLSCSPISGHRSVSWYQQTPGQGLQFLFEYFSETQRNKGNFPGRFSGRQFSNSRSEMNVSTLELGDSALYLCASSLTQETGGTFGSGTRLTVV.

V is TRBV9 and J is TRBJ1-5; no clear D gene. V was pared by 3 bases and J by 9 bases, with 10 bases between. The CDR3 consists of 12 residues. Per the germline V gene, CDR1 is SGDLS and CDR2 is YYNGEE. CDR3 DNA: TGTGCCAGCAGCGGCCCCGAGGGGCCCCAGCATTTT. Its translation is CASSGPEGPQHF.

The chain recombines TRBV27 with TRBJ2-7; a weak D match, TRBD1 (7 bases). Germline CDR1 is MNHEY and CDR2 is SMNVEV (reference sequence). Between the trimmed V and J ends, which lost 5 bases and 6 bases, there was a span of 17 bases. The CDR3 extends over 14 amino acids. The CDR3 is CASSVVQGGLEQYF. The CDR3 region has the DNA TGTGCCAGCAGTGTCGTTCAGGGGGGCCTCGAGCAGTACTTC.

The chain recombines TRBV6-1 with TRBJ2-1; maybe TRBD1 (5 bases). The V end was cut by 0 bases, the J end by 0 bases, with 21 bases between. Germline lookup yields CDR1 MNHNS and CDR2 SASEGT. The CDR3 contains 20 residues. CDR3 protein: CASSEAGPLGRASSYNEQFF. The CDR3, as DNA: TGTGCCAGCAGTGAAGCCGGCCCCTTAGGCAGGGCGAGCTCCTACAATGAGCAGTTCTTC.

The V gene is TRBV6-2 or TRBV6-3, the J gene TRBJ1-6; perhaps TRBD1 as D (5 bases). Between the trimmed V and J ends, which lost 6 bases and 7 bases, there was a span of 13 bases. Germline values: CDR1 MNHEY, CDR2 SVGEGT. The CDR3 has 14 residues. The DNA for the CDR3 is TGTGCCAGCAGCCCTACCAGGGAAAATTCACCCCTCCACTTT. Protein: CASSPTRENSPLHF.

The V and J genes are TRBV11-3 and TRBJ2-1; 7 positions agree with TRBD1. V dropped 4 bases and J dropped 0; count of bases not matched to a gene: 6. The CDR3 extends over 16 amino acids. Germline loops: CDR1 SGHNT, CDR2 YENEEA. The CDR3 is CASSSLGTVSYNEQFF. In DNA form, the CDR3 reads TGTGCCAGCAGCTCCTTAGGGACAGTCTCCTACAATGAGCAGTTCTTC.

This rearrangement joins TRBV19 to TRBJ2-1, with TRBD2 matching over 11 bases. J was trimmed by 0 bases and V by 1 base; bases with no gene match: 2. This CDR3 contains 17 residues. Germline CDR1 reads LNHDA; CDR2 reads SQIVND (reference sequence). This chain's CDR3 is CASSIASGRSSYNEQFF. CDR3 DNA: TGTGCCAGTAGTATAGCTAGCGGGAGGAGCTCCTACAATGAGCAGTTCTTC.

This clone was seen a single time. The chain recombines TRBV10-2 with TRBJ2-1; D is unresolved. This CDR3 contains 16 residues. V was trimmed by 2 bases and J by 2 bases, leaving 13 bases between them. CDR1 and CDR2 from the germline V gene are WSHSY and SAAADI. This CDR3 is CASSEEAASPYNEQFF. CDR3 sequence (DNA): TGCGCCAGCAGTGAGGAGGCAGCGAGTCCCTACAATGAGCAGTTCTTC.